This T cell receptor beta chain was sequenced in a study of CD8 T cells in ankylosing spondylitis. Findings and caveats of the study: Matched ankylosing spondylitis synovial fluid reportedly contained a significantly enriched population of disease-linked clones. Typical of ankylosing spondylitis blood, it appeared, was a TCR beta motif of roughly eight highly homologous variants. In reactive arthritis synovial fluid and blood, some motif variants had been reported before.

A quantitative 5'-RACE method, one with molecular barcodes, was used to make TCR beta libraries. TCRdb re-analysed the 5' RACE reads in MiXCR, keeping a single row per CDR3 protein. Among approximately 550,000 distinct CDR3 sequences listed, about an eighth were seen once. As regards this clonotype: Its antigen remains unknown.

The CDR3 contains 14 residues. V dropped 1 base and J dropped 1 base, with 7 bases sitting between them. CDR1 and CDR2 (germline): SGHTA, FQGNSA. The sample consisted of blood, either unsorted or a sorted T cell fraction (not recorded which). The gene calls are TRBV7-2 and TRBJ2-5; D gene ambiguous. This sequence was found in a male donor with ankylosing spondylitis. The CDR3 coding sequence is TGTGCCAGCAGCTTAGTGGGAATCCAAGAGACCCAGTACTTC. It specifies CASSLVGIQETQYF. Full variable domain (remainder filled in from reference TRBV7-2 and TRBJ2-5): GAGVSQSPSNKVTEKGKDVELRCDPISGHTALYWYRQSLGQGLEFLIYFQGNSAPDKSGLPSDRFSAERTGGSVSTLTIQRTQQEDSAVYLCASSLVGIQETQYFGPGTRLLVL.